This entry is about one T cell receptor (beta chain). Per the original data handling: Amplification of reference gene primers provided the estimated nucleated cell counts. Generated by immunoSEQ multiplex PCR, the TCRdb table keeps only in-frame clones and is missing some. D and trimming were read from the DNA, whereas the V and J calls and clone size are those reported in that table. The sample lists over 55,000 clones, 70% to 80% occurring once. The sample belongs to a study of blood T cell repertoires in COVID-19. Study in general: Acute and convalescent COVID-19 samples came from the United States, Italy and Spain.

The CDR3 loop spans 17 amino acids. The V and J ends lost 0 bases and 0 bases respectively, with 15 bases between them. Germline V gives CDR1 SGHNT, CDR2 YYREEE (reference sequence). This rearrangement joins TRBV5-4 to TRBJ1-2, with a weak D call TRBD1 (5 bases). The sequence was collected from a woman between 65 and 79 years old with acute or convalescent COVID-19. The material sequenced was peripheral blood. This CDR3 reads CASSLGGGVRTNYGYTF. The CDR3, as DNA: TGTGCCAGCAGCTTGGGGGGAGGGGTAAGGACTAACTATGGCTACACCTTC.